Given below is one TCR beta chain in context. Germline V lookup: CDR1 MGHRA, CDR2 YSYEKL. Trimming shortened V by 0 bases and J by 3 bases, and 14 bases separated the two germline ends. The CDR3 totals 17 residues. The sample comes from a study of control samples from healthy donors and cancer patients. Assay used: immunoSEQ multiplex PCR; TCRdb lists only in-frame clones, some missing. The table has more than 95,000 clones, roughly 91% seen once; the top ten hold roughly 19%. V is TRBV4-1 and J is TRBJ2-2, with TRBD1 as a possible D gene (5 bases). The sequencing sample was made of PBMCs. The sequence was collected from a man between 60 and 70 years old with lung cancer. The DNA for the CDR3 is TGCGCCAGCAGCCAAGATTCTGGGGCTTTCCACACCGGGGAGCTGTTTTTT. Protein: CASSQDSGAFHTGELFF.